What follows are 27 T cell receptor beta chains derived from one specimen sequenced in a study of blood T cell repertoires in COVID-19 (dated by TCRdb to about 2020). Libraries came from the immunoSEQ multiplex PCR assay. The table was pulled from immuneACCESS by TCRdb, which kept in-frame rearrangements only. Such tables lose some clones; where checked, under half of the loss comes from unresolved V genes, and the rest has no known cause. This sample has a few hundred thousand clones in its table, and approximately 90% of those were observed once. The ten most abundant clones make up 0.95% to 1.5% of the sample. Material for sequencing was PBMCs or T cells enriched from blood (not recorded which). The receptors were gathered from a human donor in a cohort exposed to, infected with or recovered from COVID-19 (not recorded which). The donor label of this sample is uncertain.

This clone was seen just once. V is TRBV2 and J is TRBJ2-3; perhaps TRBD1 as D (6 bases). The germline CDR1 and CDR2 sequences are SNHLY and FYNNEI. Trimming shortened V by 10 bases and J by 0 bases, and 17 bases separated the two germline ends. CDR3 length: 15 residues. The CDR3 nucleotides read TGTGCCACGAATACGGACAGCCTTAGCACAGATACGCAGTATTTT. It translates to CATNTDSLSTDTQYF.

This clone has ten or more counts. Other DNA sequences in this sample translate to the same CDR3. The rearrangement joins TRBV30 to TRBJ2-7, with 7 bases fitting TRBD1. CDR1 is GTSNPN, CDR2 SVGIG, per germline (reference sequence). V dropped 3 bases and J dropped 0; count of bases not matched to a gene: 5. This CDR3 spans 14 amino acids. In DNA, the CDR3 is TGTGCCTGGAGGTCGGGACAGAACTCCTACGAGCAGTACTTC. The encoded protein is CAWRSGQNSYEQYF.

The V call is TRBV7-8, the J call TRBJ1-5; 7 bases match TRBD1. After removal of 0 bases from V and 4 bases from J, the junction contained 9 bases not matched to a gene. The CDR3 sequence is 17 residues long. The germline CDR1 and CDR2 sequences are SGHVS and FQNEAQ. The CDR3 DNA reads TGTGCCAGCAGCTTAGCTGGGGGGCGGGACAGAAATCAGCCCCAGCATTTT. It is translated as CASSLAGGRDRNQPQHF.

This chain's CDR3 is CASSITGQRNQPQHF. In DNA, the CDR3 is TGTGCCAGCAGCATCACAGGGCAGCGCAATCAGCCCCAGCATTTT. The chain is built from TRBV6-5 and TRBJ1-5, with D possibly being TRBD1 (6 bases). Germline assignment: CDR1 MNHEY and CDR2 SVGAGI. This CDR3 is 15 amino acids long. Trimming cost V 6 bases and J 2 bases, with 14 bases left between them.

This clone appeared once. The chain is built from TRBV5-6 and TRBJ2-5, with a weak D call TRBD2 (6 bases). The V end was cut by 4 bases, the J end by 2 bases, with 15 bases between. In germline, CDR1 is SGHDT, CDR2 YYEEEE. The CDR3 consists of 15 residues. DNA for the CDR3: TGTGCCAGCAGCGCGGGACCGACCCATCAAGAGACCCAGTACTTC. Amino acid sequence: CASSAGPTHQETQYF.

This chain joins TRBV30 and TRBJ1-3; D uncertain. Germline CDR1 and CDR2: GTSNPN and SVGIG (reference sequence). There are 13 residues in the CDR3. The V and J ends lost 6 bases and 0 bases respectively, with 9 bases between them. The CDR3 loop reads CACHSLSGNTIYF. CDR3 coding DNA: TGTGCCTGCCACTCCCTCTCTGGAAACACCATATATTTT. Full variable domain (outside the CDR3, taken from reference TRBV30 and TRBJ1-3): SQTIHQWPATLVQPVGSPLSLECTVEGTSNPNLYWYRQAAGRGLQLLFYSVGIGQISSEVPQNLSASRPQDRQFILSSKKLLLSDSGFYLCACHSLSGNTIYFGEGSWLTVV.

This clone was seen once. This chain links TRBV6-4 with TRBJ1-2; 9 bases map to TRBD1. Germline CDR1 reads MRHNA; CDR2 reads SNTAGT. The CDR3 loop spans 14 amino acids. The ends lost 3 bases at V and 8 bases at J; junction bases unmatched: 7. Here the CDR3 reads CASSESQGAGGYTF. Written as DNA, the CDR3 is TGTGCCAGCAGTGAATCACAGGGGGCGGGCGGCTACACCTTC.

This chain joins TRBV19 and TRBJ2-3; 9 positions agree with TRBD2. Per the germline V gene, CDR1 is LNHDA and CDR2 is SQIVND (reference sequence). The V gene end was trimmed by 5 bases and the J gene end by 0 bases; junction bases not matched to a gene: 6. CDR3 size: 16 residues. The CDR3 sequence: CASSSQRGASTDTQYF. Written as DNA, the CDR3 is TGTGCCAGTAGTTCTCAGCGGGGGGCAAGCACAGATACGCAGTATTTT.

This chain uses TRBV7-3 with TRBJ1-2, with a possible D match to TRBD1 (6 bases). Germline CDR1 is SGHTA and CDR2 is FQGTGA. CDR3 length equals 13 residues. The V gene lost 8 bases and the J gene lost 5 bases, with 15 bases spanning the gap. In DNA form, the CDR3 reads TGTGCCAGCTACGACAGGACTGGATATGGCTACACCTTC. This sequence encodes CASYDRTGYGYTF.

The chain carries TRBV29-1 and TRBJ1-2, with TRBD1 matching 11 bases. J was trimmed by 4 bases and V by 6 bases; bases with no gene match: 13. The CDR3 extends over 16 amino acids. Germline V CDR1 and CDR2: SQVTM, ANQGSEA. The CDR3 region is CSVDGQGATNSYGYTF. CDR3 nucleotide sequence: TGCAGCGTGGATGGACAGGGGGCGACGAATAGCTATGGCTACACCTTC.

V is TRBV5-4 and J is TRBJ1-1; a possible D gene is TRBD1 (5 bases). V lost 2 bases and J lost 5, with 22 bases in between. Germline-derived CDR1 and CDR2 are SGHNT and YYREEE (reference sequence). The CDR3 is 17 residues long. CDR3 sequence: CASSLPSGGVQETEAFF. In nucleotides, the CDR3 is TGTGCCAGCAGCTTACCGTCTGGAGGGGTGCAGGAGACTGAAGCTTTCTTT.

The chain couples TRBV5-1 to TRBJ2-7, with 8 bases lining up with TRBD2. Germline-derived CDR1 and CDR2 are SGHRS and YFSETQ. This CDR3 has 14 amino acids. V gave up 4 bases and J gave up 0 bases; unmatched junction bases: 3. For the CDR3, the DNA is TGCGCCAGCAGCGCGGGAGGAGCCTCCTACGAGCAGTACTTC. Translating it yields CASSAGGASYEQYF.

This clone was found many times. The chain uses TRBV12-3 or TRBV12-4 and TRBJ1-6; 8 bases agree with TRBD1. After removal of 8 bases from V and 11 bases from J, the junction contained 8 bases not matched to a gene. This CDR3 has 13 residues. DNA of the CDR3: TGTGCCAGCGGGGACAGGCTTGATCCACCCCTCCACTTT. Amino acid sequence: CASGDRLDPPLHF.

The rearrangement links TRBV20-1 to TRBJ2-3, with 8 bases lining up with TRBD2. CDR3 size: 14 residues. The germline CDR1 and CDR2 sequences are DFQATT and SNEGSKA (reference sequence). V gave up 3 bases and J gave up 6 bases; unmatched junction bases: 8. DNA for the CDR3: TGCAGTGCTAGTCACGGGGGGGGTAGGGATACGCAGTATTTT. Translation gives CSASHGGGRDTQYF.

The chain carries TRBV29-1 and TRBJ1-1, with D uncertain. Germline V CDR1 and CDR2: SQVTM, ANQGSEA. V shed 3 bases and J shed 0 bases, with 5 bases lying between them. The CDR3 totals 12 residues. CDR3: CSVDAVNTEAFF. The CDR3 bases are TGCAGCGTTGATGCAGTGAACACTGAAGCTTTCTTT.

This chain joins TRBV30 and TRBJ1-6; tentatively, D is TRBD1 (5 bases). V was trimmed by 2 bases and J by 10 bases, leaving 12 bases between them. Germline-derived CDR1 and CDR2 are GTSNPN and SVGIG (reference sequence). There are 13 residues in the CDR3. The CDR3 nucleotides read TGTGCCTGGAGTCCGGCAGGGAGGTCACCCCTCCACTTT. This gives the protein CAWSPAGRSPLHF.

This chain joins TRBV30 and TRBJ1-2, with D unclear. V lost 8 bases and J 4 bases, leaving 8 bases between the germline ends. In germline, CDR1 is GTSNPN, CDR2 SVGIG (reference sequence). The CDR3 is made up of 10 amino acids. CDR3 sequence (DNA): TGTGCCGGCAGAGGCTATGGCTACACCTTC. Its protein is CAGRGYGYTF. Combining the CDR3 with reference TRBV30 and TRBJ1-2 gives the whole variable domain SQTIHQWPATLVQPVGSPLSLECTVEGTSNPNLYWYRQAAGRGLQLLFYSVGIGQISSEVPQNLSASRPQDRQFILSSKKLLLSDSGFYLCAGRGYGYTFGSGTRLTVV.

V is TRBV27 and J is TRBJ2-3; 7 bases agree with TRBD2. Germline-derived CDR1 and CDR2 are MNHEY and SMNVEV (reference sequence). V lost 4 bases, J lost 2 bases, and 9 bases stayed unmatched. CDR3 length equals 16 residues. The CDR3, as DNA: TGTGCCAGCAGTTCTCACAGCGGGGTCGACACAGATACGCAGTATTTT. Protein: CASSSHSGVDTDTQYF.

The J gene is TRBJ2-7, the V gene TRBV7-2; 8 bases agree with TRBD2. This CDR3 region has 15 residues. Germline V CDR1 and CDR2: SGHTA, FQGNSA. J gave up 5 bases and V 4 bases, and 10 bases lay outside the gene matches. The CDR3 DNA reads as TGTGCCAGCAGCTCCATAGCGGGACTCCCCCACGAGCAGTACTTC. Its protein is CASSSIAGLPHEQYF.

CDR3 in amino acids: CSVGRANTEAFF. DNA of the CDR3: TGCAGCGTTGGCAGGGCGAACACTGAAGCTTTCTTT. V gene TRBV29-1 combines with J gene TRBJ1-1; a possible D gene is TRBD1 (5 bases). CDR1 and CDR2 from the germline V gene are SQVTM and ANQGSEA. V was clipped by 4 bases and J by 1 base, with 7 bases between them. The CDR3 has 12 amino acids.

The chain joins TRBV4-3 to TRBJ1-1, with unresolved D. From germline, CDR1 is LGHNA and CDR2 YSLEER. The CDR3 totals 14 residues. V lost 4 bases and J 2 bases, leaving 11 bases between the germline ends. The CDR3 region is CASSPGPGNTEAFF. CDR3 sequence (DNA): TGCGCCAGCAGCCCCGGACCGGGAAACACTGAAGCTTTCTTT.

This clone has only one observation. In DNA form, the CDR3 reads TGTGCCAGCAGCTTAGATGCCCCAGGGGGAGAGCAGTACTTC. This translates into CASSLDAPGGEQYF. This chain links TRBV7-2 with TRBJ2-7; 7 nucleotides line up with TRBD1. The germline V gene encodes CDR1 SGHTA and CDR2 FQGNSA. V trimming: 1 base; J trimming: 7 bases; junction bases outside the gene matches: 7. CDR3 length: 14 amino acids.

The V and J genes are TRBV19 and TRBJ2-5; tentatively, D is TRBD2 (6 bases). V gave up 7 bases and J gave up 2 bases, with 17 bases separating them. CDR1 is LNHDA and CDR2 is SQIVND in the germline V gene (reference sequence). CDR3 length: 15 residues. The CDR3 region is CASKNGGGLQETQYF. For the CDR3, the DNA is TGTGCCAGTAAAAACGGAGGAGGGCTTCAAGAGACCCAGTACTTC.

Regarding this clone: The junction does not match germline at one end; this may be a read error. This chain joins TRBV9 and TRBJ1-4, with a possible D match to TRBD1 (5 bases). The CDR3 has 15 residues. Germline V CDR1 and CDR2: SGDLS, YYNGEE. CDR3 loop: CASSVTQGAKEKLFF. The CDR3 DNA reads TGTGCCAGCAGCGTAACCCAAGGGGCTAAGGAAAAACTGTTTTTT.

The chain uses TRBV24-1 and TRBJ2-3, with 13 bases aligning to TRBD2. The CDR3 is 18 amino acids. In germline, CDR1 is KGHDR, CDR2 SFDVKD. V shed 0 bases, J shed 3 bases, and the junction held 5 bases outside the gene matches. CDR3 protein: CATSDLPTSGGSTDTQYF. CDR3 coding DNA: TGTGCCACCAGTGATTTGCCGACTAGCGGGGGGTCAACAGATACGCAGTATTTT.

The V call is TRBV7-9, the J call TRBJ1-5, with TRBD1 matching over 11 bases. With V trimmed by 5 bases and J by 5 bases, 5 bases remained unmatched. The CDR3 runs 15 residues. Germline CDR1 is SEHNR and CDR2 is FQNEAQ (reference sequence). CDR3 loop: CASSGQGARDQPQHF. CDR3 bases: TGTGCCAGCAGCGGACAGGGGGCGCGAGATCAGCCCCAGCATTTT.

This rearrangement joins TRBV6-5 to TRBJ1-2, with a weak D call TRBD1 (5 bases). CDR1 and CDR2 (germline): MNHEY, SVGAGI. The CDR3 has 14 residues. The V end was cut by 6 bases, the J end by 2 bases, with 13 bases between. CDR3 residues: CASSFDRLNYGYTF. The CDR3 DNA reads as TGTGCCAGCAGCTTCGACAGATTAAACTATGGCTACACCTTC.